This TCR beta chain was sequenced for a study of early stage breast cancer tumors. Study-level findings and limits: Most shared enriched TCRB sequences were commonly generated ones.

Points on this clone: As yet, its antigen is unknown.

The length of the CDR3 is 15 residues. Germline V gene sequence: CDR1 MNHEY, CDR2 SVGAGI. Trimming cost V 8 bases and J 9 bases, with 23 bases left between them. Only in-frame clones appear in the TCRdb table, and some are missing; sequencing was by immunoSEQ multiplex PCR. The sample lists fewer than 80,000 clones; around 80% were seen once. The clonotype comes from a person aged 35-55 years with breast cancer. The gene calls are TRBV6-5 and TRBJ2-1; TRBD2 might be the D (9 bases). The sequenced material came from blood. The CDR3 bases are TGTGCCAGCGTCCTAGCAGCGGGAGGACAGGGTGAGCAGTTCTTC. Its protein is CASVLAAGGQGEQFF.